This entry lists 24 T cell receptor beta chains sequenced from one sample in a study of blood T cell repertoires in COVID-19. The method was immunoSEQ multiplex PCR; TCRdb's version includes in-frame clones alone and lacks a portion of them. The sample yields 150,000 to 200,000 clones, 87% seen once. Sample: peripheral blood. These receptors were obtained from a man aged 55 to 70 with active or convalescent COVID-19.

The DNA of the CDR3 is TGTGCCAGCAGTGAAGCGGGCGGGGGCCCCTACGAGCAGTACTTC. Amino acid sequence: CASSEAGGGPYEQYF. The chain links TRBV2 to TRBJ2-7; tentatively, D is TRBD2 (7 bases). Germline V lookup: CDR1 SNHLY, CDR2 FYNNEI. CDR3 length: 15 amino acids. Trimming stripped 0 bases from V and 2 bases from J, with 11 bases between.

This clone was recorded only once. The gene calls are TRBV29-1 and TRBJ1-2; D remains unclear. CDR3 length: 13 amino acids. Trimming removed 4 bases from V and 0 bases from J, with 9 bases in between. Germline CDR1 SQVTM, CDR2 ANQGSEA. CDR3 protein: CSVVGSSNYGYTF. The CDR3 DNA reads TGCAGCGTTGTGGGCAGCTCTAACTATGGCTACACCTTC. Together with reference TRBV29-1 and TRBJ1-2, the CDR3 gives the full variable domain: SAVISQKPSRDICQRGTSLTIQCQVDSQVTMMFWYRQQPGQSLTLIATANQGSEATYESGFVIDKFPISRPNLTFSTLTVSNMSPEDSSIYLCSVVGSSNYGYTFGSGTRLTVV.

The chain joins TRBV24-1 to TRBJ2-1, with 7 bases that match TRBD1. J was trimmed by 1 base and V by 2 bases; bases with no gene match: 1. In germline, CDR1 is KGHDR, CDR2 SFDVKD. CDR3 length equals 15 residues. In DNA form, the CDR3 reads TGTGCCACCAGTGATTGGACAGGTTCCTACAATGAGCAGTTCTTC. Protein: CATSDWTGSYNEQFF.

The V gene is TRBV5-5, the J gene TRBJ2-7; 7 bases fit TRBD1. V shed 2 bases, J shed 7 bases, and the junction held 12 bases outside the gene matches. CDR1 is SGHKS and CDR2 is YYEKEE in the germline V gene (reference sequence). The CDR3 loop spans 15 amino acids. The CDR3 nucleotides read TGTGCCAGCAGCTTCCGAGGACAAGACAGGGTGGAGCAGTACTTC. It translates to CASSFRGQDRVEQYF.

This rearrangement joins TRBV14 to TRBJ1-1; the match to TRBD1 covers 9 bases. The CDR3 runs to 16 residues. The V gene's germline CDR1 is SGHDN and CDR2 FVKESK. V trimming: 3 bases; J trimming: 5 bases; junction bases outside the gene matches: 10. CDR3: CASSQPNRGLGTEAFF. DNA of the CDR3: TGTGCCAGCAGCCAGCCGAACAGGGGGCTGGGGACTGAAGCTTTCTTT.

The rearrangement uses TRBV5-1 and TRBJ2-3; maybe TRBD1 (5 bases). V gave up 0 bases and J gave up 0 bases, with 8 bases separating them. The CDR3 sequence is 15 residues long. Germline V gives CDR1 SGHRS, CDR2 YFSETQ. The CDR3 sequence: CASSLGQSSTDTQYF. In DNA form, the CDR3 reads TGCGCCAGCAGCTTGGGACAGTCAAGCACAGATACGCAGTATTTT.

Written as DNA, the CDR3 is TGTGCCAGCAGCCAAAAACAGGGTCCGTGGGAAAAACTGTTTTTT. Translation: CASSQKQGPWEKLFF. This sequence joins TRBV3-1 (or the pseudogene TRBV3-2) and TRBJ1-4; TRBD1 might be the D (6 bases). The germline V gene encodes CDR1 LGHDT and CDR2 YNNKEL (reference sequence). This CDR3 has 15 residues. The ends were cut back, 2 bases at V and 8 bases at J, with 15 bases in the middle.

The chain joins TRBV7-8 to TRBJ2-1; 10 bases are shared with TRBD2. The V segment lost 5 bases and the J segment 6 bases; nucleotides outside the gene matches: 13. The length of the CDR3 is 17 residues. The germline V gene encodes CDR1 SGHVS and CDR2 FQNEAQ. The DNA for the CDR3 is TGTGCCAGCAGCCCAAGAGTCGGACTAGCGGACTTCAATGAGCAGTTCTTC. Translating it yields CASSPRVGLADFNEQFF.

The CDR3 coding sequence is TGTGCCAGCAGCTTAAGAGCTCGAAGGCAGGGTGATTCTGGAAACACCATATATTTT. Protein product: CASSLRARRQGDSGNTIYF. The chain joins TRBV7-3 to TRBJ1-3; perhaps TRBD1 as D (5 bases). Trimming left V 1 base short and J 1 base short, with 20 bases between. This CDR3 is built from 19 residues. Germline values: CDR1 SGHTA, CDR2 FQGTGA.

The chain couples TRBV6-5 to TRBJ1-1; tentative D call: TRBD1 (6 bases). The CDR3 totals 14 residues. Trimming removed 6 bases from V and 3 bases from J, with 14 bases in between. Germline CDR1 and CDR2: MNHEY and SVGAGI. Here the CDR3 DNA reads TGTGCCAGCAGCATTCAGGGGCGGGACACTGAAGCTTTCTTT. This encodes CASSIQGRDTEAFF.

This rearrangement joins TRBV5-4 to TRBJ1-1, with a weak D call TRBD1 (6 bases). The CDR3 sequence is 13 residues long. V lost 5 bases and J 2 bases, leaving 10 bases between the germline ends. Germline V gives CDR1 SGHNT, CDR2 YYREEE (reference sequence). For the CDR3, the DNA is TGTGCCAGCAGTCGGGACACCAACACTGAAGCTTTCTTT. Its translation: CASSRDTNTEAFF.

The chain recombines TRBV2 with TRBJ2-2, with D possibly being TRBD2 (5 bases). This CDR3 region has 14 residues. CDR1 and CDR2 (germline): SNHLY, FYNNEI. V was trimmed by 8 bases and J by 1 base, leaving 11 bases between them. The CDR3 region has the DNA TGTGCCAGCGGCCTAGCAGGGAACACCGGGGAGCTGTTTTTT. Its protein is CASGLAGNTGELFF.

The chain employs TRBV4-2 and TRBJ2-2; D not certain. Trimming left V 0 bases short and J 3 bases short, with 8 bases between. Germline V gene lookup returns CDR1 LGHNA and CDR2 YNFKEQ. The CDR3 length is 15 residues. CDR3 DNA: TGTGCCAGCAGCCAAGAGCTAGGATACACCGGGGAGCTGTTTTTT. Protein sequence: CASSQELGYTGELFF.

This CDR3 reads CASSDRGYSYTF. CDR3 in DNA: TGTGCCAGCAGTGACAGGGGATACAGCTACACCTTC. The chain joins TRBV2 to TRBJ1-2; possibly TRBD1 for D (6 bases). The CDR3 is 12 amino acids. Germline values: CDR1 SNHLY, CDR2 FYNNEI. V dropped 3 bases and J dropped 9 bases, with 11 bases sitting between them.

V gene TRBV6-5 combines with J gene TRBJ2-1, with no clear D. The CDR3 totals 12 residues. The V and J ends lost 8 bases and 6 bases respectively, with 11 bases between them. The germline CDR1 and CDR2 sequences are MNHEY and SVGAGI. The CDR3 region is CASSRGGNEQFF. As DNA, the CDR3 is TGTGCCAGCTCCCGAGGCGGCAATGAGCAGTTCTTC.

On this clone: This specimen includes other DNA sequences encoding the same CDR3. The CDR3 loop reads CASSPGLADYNEQFF. As DNA, the CDR3 is TGTGCCAGCTCACCAGGACTAGCGGATTACAATGAGCAGTTCTTC. The rearrangement links TRBV18 to TRBJ2-1; 10 bases match TRBD2. The CDR3 consists of 15 residues. With V trimmed by 2 bases and J by 4 bases, 2 bases remained unmatched. Germline values: CDR1 KGHSH, CDR2 LQKENI.

The chain links TRBV7-9 to TRBJ2-1; 7 bases are shared with TRBD2. There are 16 residues in the CDR3. The germline V gene encodes CDR1 SEHNR and CDR2 FQNEAQ (reference sequence). The V and J ends lost 5 bases and 0 bases, in that order; junction bases with no gene match: 7. The CDR3 loop reads CASSPRGGSSYNEQFF. CDR3 nucleotide sequence: TGTGCCAGCAGCCCTCGCGGGGGTAGCTCCTACAATGAGCAGTTCTTC. Full variable domain (rest looked up from reference TRBV7-9 and TRBJ2-1): DTGVSQNPRHKITKRGQNVTFRCDPISEHNRLYWYRQTLGQGPEFLTYFQNEAQLEKSRLLSDRFSAERPKGSFSTLEIQRTEQGDSAMYLCASSPRGGSSYNEQFFGPGTRLTVL.

The chain combines TRBV6-5 with TRBJ1-1; a weak D match, TRBD1 (5 bases). CDR3 length: 13 residues. Germline V gene data show CDR1 as MNHEY and CDR2 as SVGAGI. Trimming left V 1 base short and J 6 bases short, with 9 bases between. The CDR3 bases are TGTGCCAGCAGTTACTTAGGAGGGGCTGAAGCTTTCTTT. It yields the protein CASSYLGGAEAFF.

For this clone: This CDR3 is also generated by other DNA sequences in the sample. This chain connects TRBV5-1 to TRBJ2-1; 13 positions match TRBD2. The CDR3 covers 15 residues. Trimming took 3 bases from V and 7 from J; bases not matched to a gene: 4. Germline assignment: CDR1 SGHRS and CDR2 YFSETQ. The CDR3 DNA sequence: TGCGCCAGCAGCTCACTAGCGGGGGGGCAAAATGAGCAGTTCTTC. Amino acids: CASSSLAGGQNEQFF.

This chain links TRBV5-1 with TRBJ1-1, with 8 bases fitting TRBD1. CDR3 length: 15 residues. Germline trimming cut 7 bases from V and 2 bases from J; bases unmatched to any gene: 10. CDR1 SGHRS and CDR2 YFSETQ come from the germline V gene. CDR3 coding DNA: TGCGCCAGCCGCGTTCTGACAGGGGTAAACACTGAAGCTTTCTTT. Translation: CASRVLTGVNTEAFF. The variable domain in full, with the rest retrieved from reference TRBV5-1 and TRBJ1-1, is KAGVTQTPRYLIKTRGQQVTLSCSPISGHRSVSWYQQTPGQGLQFLFEYFSETQRNKGNFPGRFSGRQFSNSRSEMNVSTLELGDSALYLCASRVLTGVNTEAFFGQGTRLTVV.

The rearrangement uses TRBV7-6 and TRBJ2-1; TRBD2 matches at 9 bases. After removal of 2 bases from V and 0 bases from J, the junction contained 14 bases not matched to a gene. Germline CDR1 SGHVS, CDR2 FNYEAQ. The CDR3 contains 20 residues. For the CDR3, the DNA is TGTGCCAGCAGCTTAAGGCGCGGGGGGGCCCCGGGCGTCTCCTACAATGAGCAGTTCTTC. Encoded protein: CASSLRRGGAPGVSYNEQFF.

In DNA form, the CDR3 reads TGTGCCAGCCGTAGACAGGGGGTGGATGGCTACACCTTC. Translated, it gives CASRRQGVDGYTF. This chain uses TRBV6-5 with TRBJ1-2; 9 bases are a match to TRBD1. The CDR3 extends over 13 amino acids. V gave up 8 bases and J gave up 6 bases; unmatched junction bases: 7. CDR1 is MNHEY, CDR2 SVGAGI, per germline.

The V call is TRBV5-1, the J call TRBJ1-6; 8 nucleotides match TRBD1. Germline CDR1 and CDR2: SGHRS and YFSETQ. This CDR3 has 15 residues. V lost 4 bases to trimming and J lost 7 bases; unmatched junction nucleotides: 7. CDR3 sequence: CASSRIGQGNSPLHF. DNA of the CDR3: TGCGCCAGCAGCAGGATAGGACAGGGAAATTCACCCCTCCACTTT.

The rearrangement uses TRBV5-6 and TRBJ2-5, with 15 bases lining up with TRBD2. The CDR3 is 16 residues long. V shed 3 bases, J shed 4 bases, and the junction held 4 bases outside the gene matches. Germline-derived CDR1 and CDR2 are SGHDT and YYEEEE. The chain's CDR3 is CASSYLGLAGGETQYF. For the CDR3, the DNA is TGTGCCAGCAGCTACCTGGGACTAGCGGGGGGAGAGACCCAGTACTTC.